This is a list of T cell receptor beta chains from one sample in a study of T cell repertoires in cytomegalovirus infection. These receptors lack a known antigen. TCRdb analysed the reads with MiXCR anew, one entry per CDR3 protein. The sample lists around 800,000 distinct CDR3 sequences; 30% to 35% were seen once. The starting material was cultured CD8+ T cells from PBMCs, obtained from culture after CMV antigen stimulation. Every receptor here comes from a human donor in good health (CMV status not recorded). Some clones in this sample may be carry-over from other donors' samples. Each CDR3 is given with its conserved first and last residue. A D gene is named only where the DNA matches it firmly. Clone size is stated in some rows and not others, as once, few, many or a class when expanded.

J gene,V gene,clone size,D gene,CDR3 DNA,CDR3 protein
TRBJ1-2,TRBV2,.,.,TGTGCCAGCATCCGGGTACAGAACTATGGCTACACCTTC,CASIRVQNYGYTF
TRBJ2-2,TRBV2,many,.,TGTGCCAGCAGTGAAGCAGGGGTGGGCACCGGGGAGCTGTTTTTT,CASSEAGVGTGELFF
TRBJ2-1,TRBV19,few,.,TGTGCCAGTAGTATCACAGGGACGTCCTACAATGAGCAGTTCTTC,CASSITGTSYNEQFF
TRBJ1-4,TRBV27,few,.,TGTGCCAGCAGTCAGACGGTATATGAAAAACTGTTTTTT,CASSQTVYEKLFF
TRBJ1-1,TRBV19,.,.,TGTGCCAGTAGTATATCTAGGAGAGGAACTGAAGCTTTCTTT,CASSISRRGTEAFF
TRBJ2-3,TRBV12-3/TRBV12-4,.,.,TGTGCCAGCAGCCCCGACAGTGCCATAGATACGCAGTATTTT,CASSPDSAIDTQYF
TRBJ1-1,TRBV5-1,many,TRBD1,TGCGCCAGCAGTTATAAGACAGGGGTGGTTACTGAAGCTTTCTTT,CASSYKTGVVTEAFF
TRBJ1-2,TRBV4-2,.,.,TGTGCCAGCAGCCAAGAACGGGGTACTAACTATGGCTACACCTTC,CASSQERGTNYGYTF
TRBJ2-3,TRBV7-8,many,TRBD2,TGTGCCGCTAGCCCTACTCCAGCGGGGGGGACCACAGATACGCAGTATTTT,CAASPTPAGGTTDTQYF
TRBJ1-5,TRBV4-1,few,.,TGCGCCAGCAGCCAAACTACAGTGGCGGCAGCCCAGCATTTT,CASSQTTVAAAQHF
TRBJ1-4,TRBV28,.,.,TGTGCCAGCAGTTTAATGGGCCCTGGGGAAGATGAAAAACTGTTTTTT,CASSLMGPGEDEKLFF
TRBJ2-4,TRBV19,.,.,TGTGCCAGTAGTACGGACGGGATAGCCAAAAACATTCAGTACTTC,CASSTDGIAKNIQYF
TRBJ1-6,TRBV7-8,few,.,TGTGCCAGCAGCTTCGACCTTCTGGATTCACCCCTCCACTTT,CASSFDLLDSPLHF
TRBJ1-4,TRBV4-1,few,.,TGCGCCAGCAGCCAAAAAATGGGGGCTAATGAAAAACTGTTTTTT,CASSQKMGANEKLFF
TRBJ2-5,TRBV12-3/TRBV12-4,.,TRBD2,TGTGCCAGCAGTTTAATAGCGGGGGGGCTGCAGTACTTC,CASSLIAGGLQYF
TRBJ1-2,TRBV6-1,.,.,TGTGCCAGCGCCCGGGGAGAACGACTGAACTATGGCTACACCTTC,CASARGERLNYGYTF
TRBJ1-1,TRBV6-6,.,.,TGTGCCAGCAGTTACTCGGCAAGAGGGGACACTGAAGCTTTCTTT,CASSYSARGDTEAFF
TRBJ2-6,TRBV4-1,.,TRBD1,TGCGCCAGCAGCCAAGATACGGCAGGGGGCTATTTTCCTGGGGCCAACGTCCTGACTTTC,CASSQDTAGGYFPGANVLTF
TRBJ2-1,TRBV29-1,.,.,TGCAGCGCCCCGTGGGGGATGAATGAGCAGTTCTTC,CSAPWGMNEQFF
TRBJ1-6,TRBV5-4,few,.,TGTGCCAGCAGCGCCCCCGGGACGGAGAATTCACCCCTCCACTTT,CASSAPGTENSPLHF
TRBJ1-1,TRBV7-9,few,TRBD1,TGTGCCAGCAGCTTGGGGACAGGCCCGAAATTT,CASSLGTGPKF
TRBJ2-5,TRBV4-1,.,.,TGCGCCAGCAGCCAAAGGCTAGCTCCAGAGACCCAGTACTTC,CASSQRLAPETQYF
TRBJ2-3,TRBV2,.,TRBD2,TGTGCCAGCAGTGATGGTGGGGGACTATTCACAGATACGCAGTATTTT,CASSDGGGLFTDTQYF
TRBJ1-1,TRBV27,many,.,TGTGCCAGCAGTTTATTAGGGGCAGCTGAAGCTTTCTTT,CASSLLGAAEAFF
TRBJ1-2,TRBV12-3/TRBV12-4,.,.,TGTGCCAGCAGCCGACCTACGAAAGGCTACACCTTC,CASSRPTKGYTF
TRBJ2-7,TRBV27,.,TRBD1,TGTGCCAGCAGTTCGGGACAGGCCTCCTACGAGCAGTACTTC,CASSSGQASYEQYF
TRBJ1-5,TRBV4-1,.,.,TGCGCCAGCAGCCAAGGGGGTGAGCCGCGCGATCAGCCCCAGCATTTT,CASSQGGEPRDQPQHF
TRBJ2-1,TRBV11-2,few,.,TGTGCCAGCAGCAACGCACAGGGTAATGAGCAGTTCTTC,CASSNAQGNEQFF
TRBJ2-3,TRBV6-1,.,TRBD2,TGTGCCAGCAGTGAACTAGCGGGTCACACAGATACGCAGTATTTT,CASSELAGHTDTQYF
TRBJ2-1,TRBV5-4,.,.,TGTGCCAGCAGTCCCCAAGTGGGGGGAGCAAATGAGCAGTTCTTC,CASSPQVGGANEQFF